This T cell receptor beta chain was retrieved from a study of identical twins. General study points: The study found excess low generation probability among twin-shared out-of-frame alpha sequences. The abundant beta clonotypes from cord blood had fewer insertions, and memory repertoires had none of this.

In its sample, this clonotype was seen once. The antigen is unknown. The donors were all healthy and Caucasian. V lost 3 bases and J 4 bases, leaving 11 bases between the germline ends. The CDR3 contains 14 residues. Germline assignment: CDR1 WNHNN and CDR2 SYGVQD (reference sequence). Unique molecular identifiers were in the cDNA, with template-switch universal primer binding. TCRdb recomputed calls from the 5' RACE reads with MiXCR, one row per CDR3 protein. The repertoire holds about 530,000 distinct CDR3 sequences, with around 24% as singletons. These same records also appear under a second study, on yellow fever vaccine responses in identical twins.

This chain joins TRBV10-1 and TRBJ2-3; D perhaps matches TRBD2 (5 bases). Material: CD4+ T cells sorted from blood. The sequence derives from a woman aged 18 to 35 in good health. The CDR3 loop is CASSDGKAADTQYF. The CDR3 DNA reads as TGCGCCAGCAGTGACGGGAAAGCGGCAGATACGCAGTATTTT.